This T cell receptor (beta chain) was obtained from a study of T-cell memory formation after mild COVID-19. For the study at large: The two donors had largely donor-specific TCR clusters. Study-wide findings and caveats: Among contracting clones, CD4+ were mainly CM/EM and CD8+ enriched in EMRA.

The CDR3 runs to 13 residues. Trimming removed 0 bases from V and 6 bases from J, with 6 bases in between. Germline CDR1 is SGHRS and CDR2 is YFSETQ. The table lists this clonotype with many counts. What it recognizes is unknown. With constant-segment primers, 5'RACE yielded cDNA libraries of TCR alpha and TCR beta that carried sample barcodes and UMIs. Using its own MiXCR run on the 5' RACE reads, TCRdb lists one record per CDR3 protein. This sample yields 200,000 to 250,000 distinct CDR3 sequences, of which 9.5% to 10% are seen a single time; roughly 3.5% belongs to the top ten. Material for sequencing was PBMCs or a T cell subset sorted from them (not recorded which). The V and J genes are TRBV5-1 and TRBJ1-4, with D hard to call. The sequence was collected from a man between 18 and 35 years old who had mild COVID-19 (a few samples of this study predate the infection). Cell type and time point are not known. The CDR3 sequence is CASSLGRDEKLFF. CDR3 coding DNA: TGCGCCAGCAGCTTGGGAAGGGATGAAAAACTGTTTTTT.